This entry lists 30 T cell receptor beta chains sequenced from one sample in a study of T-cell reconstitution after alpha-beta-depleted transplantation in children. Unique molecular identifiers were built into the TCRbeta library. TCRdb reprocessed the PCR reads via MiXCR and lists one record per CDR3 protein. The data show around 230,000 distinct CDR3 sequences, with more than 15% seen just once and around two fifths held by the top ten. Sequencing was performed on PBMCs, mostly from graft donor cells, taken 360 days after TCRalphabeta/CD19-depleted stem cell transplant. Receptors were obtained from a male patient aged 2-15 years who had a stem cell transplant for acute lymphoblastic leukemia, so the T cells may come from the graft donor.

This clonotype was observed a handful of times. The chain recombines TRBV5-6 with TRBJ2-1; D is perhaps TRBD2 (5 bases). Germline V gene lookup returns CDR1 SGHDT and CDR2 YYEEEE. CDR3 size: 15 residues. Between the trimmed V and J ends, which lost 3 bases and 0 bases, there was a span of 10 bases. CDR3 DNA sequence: TGTGCCAGCAGCTCCGGACTGAGCTCCTACAATGAGCAGTTCTTC. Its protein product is CASSSGLSSYNEQFF.

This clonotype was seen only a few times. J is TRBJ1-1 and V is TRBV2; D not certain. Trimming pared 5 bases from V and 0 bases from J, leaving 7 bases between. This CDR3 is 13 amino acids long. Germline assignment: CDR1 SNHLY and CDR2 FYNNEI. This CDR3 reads CASSQQMNTEAFF. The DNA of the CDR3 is TGTGCCAGCAGTCAACAGATGAACACTGAAGCTTTCTTT.

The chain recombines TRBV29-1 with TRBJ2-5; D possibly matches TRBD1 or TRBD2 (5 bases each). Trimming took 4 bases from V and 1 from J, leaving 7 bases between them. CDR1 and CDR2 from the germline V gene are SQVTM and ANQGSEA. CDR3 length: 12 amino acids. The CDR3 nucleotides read TGCAGCGTTGGGGGGACCCAAGAGACCCAGTACTTC. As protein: CSVGGTQETQYF.

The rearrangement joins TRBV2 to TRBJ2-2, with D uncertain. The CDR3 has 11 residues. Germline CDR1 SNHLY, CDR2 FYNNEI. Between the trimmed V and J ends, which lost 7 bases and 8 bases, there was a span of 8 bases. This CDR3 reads CASNLWGELFF. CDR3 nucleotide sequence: TGTGCCAGCAACCTCTGGGGGGAGCTGTTTTTT. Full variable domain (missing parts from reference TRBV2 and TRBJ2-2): EPEVTQTPSHQVTQMGQEVILRCVPISNHLYFYWYRQILGQKVEFLVSFYNNEISEKSEIFDDQFSVERPDGSNFTLKIRSTKLEDSAMYFCASNLWGELFFGEGSRLTVL.

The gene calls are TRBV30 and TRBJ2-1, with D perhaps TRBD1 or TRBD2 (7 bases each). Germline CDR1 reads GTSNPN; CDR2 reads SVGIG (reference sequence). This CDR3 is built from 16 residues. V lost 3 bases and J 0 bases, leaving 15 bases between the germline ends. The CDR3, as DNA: TGTGCCTGGAGCCCAGGGGGGGCAACCTCCTACAATGAGCAGTTCTTC. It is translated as CAWSPGGATSYNEQFF. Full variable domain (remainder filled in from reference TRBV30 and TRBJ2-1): SQTIHQWPATLVQPVGSPLSLECTVEGTSNPNLYWYRQAAGRGLQLLFYSVGIGQISSEVPQNLSASRPQDRQFILSSKKLLLSDSGFYLCAWSPGGATSYNEQFFGPGTRLTVL.

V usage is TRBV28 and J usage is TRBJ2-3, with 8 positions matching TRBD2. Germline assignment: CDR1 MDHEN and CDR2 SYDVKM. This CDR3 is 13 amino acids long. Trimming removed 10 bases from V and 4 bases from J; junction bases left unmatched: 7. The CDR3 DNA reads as TGTGCCACCGTAGCGGGATCATCAGATACGCAGTATTTT. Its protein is CATVAGSSDTQYF.

The CDR3 DNA reads TGTGCCAGCAGCTTAGGCGGGGCCTCCTACGAGCAGTACTTC. It translates to CASSLGGASYEQYF. The chain has TRBV7-2 and TRBJ2-7; TRBD2 is a possible D gene (6 bases). V lost 1 base to trimming and J lost 0 bases, with 7 bases between them. Germline V gene data show CDR1 as SGHTA and CDR2 as FQGNSA. This CDR3 comprises 14 residues.

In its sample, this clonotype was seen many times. CDR3 loop: CASSLRSGGALGELFF. The CDR3 DNA reads TGTGCCAGCAGCTTAAGGAGTGGGGGGGCCCTAGGGGAGCTGTTTTTT. The chain has TRBV7-7 and TRBJ2-2; D perhaps matches TRBD2 (7 bases). The V gene lost 2 bases and the J gene lost 8 bases, with 18 bases spanning the gap. This CDR3 has 16 amino acids. Per the germline V gene, CDR1 is SSHAT and CDR2 is FNYEAQ (reference sequence).

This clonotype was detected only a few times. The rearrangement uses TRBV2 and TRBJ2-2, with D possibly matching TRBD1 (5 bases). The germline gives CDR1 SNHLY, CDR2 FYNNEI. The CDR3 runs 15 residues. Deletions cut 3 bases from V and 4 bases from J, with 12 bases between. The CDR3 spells CASSDTGGGTGELFF. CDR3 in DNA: TGTGCCAGCAGTGATACAGGCGGTGGCACCGGGGAGCTGTTTTTT.

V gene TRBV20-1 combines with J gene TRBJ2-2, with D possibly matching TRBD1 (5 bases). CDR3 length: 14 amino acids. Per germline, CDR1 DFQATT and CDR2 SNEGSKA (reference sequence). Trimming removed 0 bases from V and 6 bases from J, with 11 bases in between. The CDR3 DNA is TGCAGTGCTAGAGACGTCAGGGCAGCCGGGGAGCTGTTTTTT. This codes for CSARDVRAAGELFF.

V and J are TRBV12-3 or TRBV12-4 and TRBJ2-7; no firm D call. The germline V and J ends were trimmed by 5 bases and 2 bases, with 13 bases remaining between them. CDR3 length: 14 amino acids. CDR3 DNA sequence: TGTGCCAGCAGTCGGGTTGGATCTACCTACGAGCAGTACTTC. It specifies CASSRVGSTYEQYF.

CDR3 coding DNA: TGCGCCAGCAGCCGAGGGGGCAGGAGCACCTACGAGCAGTACTTC. Translating it yields CASSRGGRSTYEQYF. The chain combines TRBV4-3 with TRBJ2-7; TRBD1 matches at 7 bases. The ends lost 4 bases at V and 2 bases at J; junction bases unmatched: 8. Germline CDR1 reads LGHNA; CDR2 reads YSLEER. The CDR3 runs to 15 residues.

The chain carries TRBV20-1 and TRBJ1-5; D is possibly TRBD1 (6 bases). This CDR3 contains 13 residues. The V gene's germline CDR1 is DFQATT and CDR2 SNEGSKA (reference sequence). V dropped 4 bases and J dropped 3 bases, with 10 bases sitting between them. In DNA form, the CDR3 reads TGCAGTGCTATCCGGGACACCAATCAGCCCCAGCATTTT. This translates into CSAIRDTNQPQHF.

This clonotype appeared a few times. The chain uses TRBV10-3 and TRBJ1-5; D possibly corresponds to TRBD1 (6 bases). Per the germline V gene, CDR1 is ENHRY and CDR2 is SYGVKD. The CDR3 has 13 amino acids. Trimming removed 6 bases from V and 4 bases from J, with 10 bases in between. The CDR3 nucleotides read TGTGCCATCAGGGCAGGGGTGAATCAGCCCCAGCATTTT. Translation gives CAIRAGVNQPQHF.

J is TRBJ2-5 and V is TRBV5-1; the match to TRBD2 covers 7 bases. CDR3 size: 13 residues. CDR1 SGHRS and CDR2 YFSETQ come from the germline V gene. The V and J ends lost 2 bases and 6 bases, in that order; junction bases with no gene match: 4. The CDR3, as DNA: TGCGCCAGCAGCTTTCCGGGGGGACAGACCCAGTACTTC. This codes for CASSFPGGQTQYF.

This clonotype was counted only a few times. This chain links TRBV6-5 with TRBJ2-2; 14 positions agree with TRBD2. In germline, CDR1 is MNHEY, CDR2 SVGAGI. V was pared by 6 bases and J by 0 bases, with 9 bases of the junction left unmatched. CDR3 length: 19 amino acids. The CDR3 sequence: CASSYRTSGGNANTGELFF. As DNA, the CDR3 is TGTGCCAGCAGCTACCGGACTAGCGGGGGGAATGCGAACACCGGGGAGCTGTTTTTT.

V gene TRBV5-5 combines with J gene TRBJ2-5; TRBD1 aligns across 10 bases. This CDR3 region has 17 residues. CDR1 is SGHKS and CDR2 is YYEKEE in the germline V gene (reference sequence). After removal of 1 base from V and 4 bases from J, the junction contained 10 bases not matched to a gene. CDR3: CASSLPRQGAGGETQYF. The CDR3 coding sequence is TGTGCCAGCAGCTTGCCCCGACAGGGGGCAGGGGGAGAGACCCAGTACTTC. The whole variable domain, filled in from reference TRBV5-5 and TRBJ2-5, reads DAGVTQSPTHLIKTRGQQVTLRCSPISGHKSVSWYQQVLGQGPQFIFQYYEKEERGRGNFPDRFSARQFPNYSSELNVNALLLGDSALYLCASSLPRQGAGGETQYFGPGTRLLVL.

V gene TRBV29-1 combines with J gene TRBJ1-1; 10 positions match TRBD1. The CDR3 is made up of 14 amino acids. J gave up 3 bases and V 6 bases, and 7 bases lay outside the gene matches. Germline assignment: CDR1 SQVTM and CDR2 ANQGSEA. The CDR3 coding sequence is TGCAGCGTGCACGACAGGGGGCCAGACACTGAAGCTTTCTTT. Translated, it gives CSVHDRGPDTEAFF. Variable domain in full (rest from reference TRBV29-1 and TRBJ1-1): SAVISQKPSRDICQRGTSLTIQCQVDSQVTMMFWYRQQPGQSLTLIATANQGSEATYESGFVIDKFPISRPNLTFSTLTVSNMSPEDSSIYLCSVHDRGPDTEAFFGQGTRLTVV.

CDR3 protein: CSARDPQRGPADTQYF. CDR3 in DNA: TGCAGTGCTAGAGATCCCCAGCGGGGGCCAGCAGATACGCAGTATTTT. V is TRBV20-1 and J is TRBJ2-3; 8 nucleotides line up with TRBD2. Trimming took 0 bases from V and 4 from J; bases not matched to a gene: 9. The CDR3 consists of 16 residues. CDR1 and CDR2 from the germline V gene are DFQATT and SNEGSKA (reference sequence).

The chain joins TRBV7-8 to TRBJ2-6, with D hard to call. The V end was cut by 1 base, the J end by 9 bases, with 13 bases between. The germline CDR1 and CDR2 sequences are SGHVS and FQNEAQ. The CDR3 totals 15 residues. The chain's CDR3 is CASSLGGYELNVLTF. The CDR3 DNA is TGTGCCAGCAGCTTAGGAGGCTACGAGCTCAACGTCCTGACTTTC.

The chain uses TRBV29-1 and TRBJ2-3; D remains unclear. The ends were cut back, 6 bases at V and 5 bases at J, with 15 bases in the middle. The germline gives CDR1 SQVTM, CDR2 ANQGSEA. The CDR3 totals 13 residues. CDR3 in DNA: TGCAGCGTCGACCGAAGGTTCCAAGATACGCAGTATTTT. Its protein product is CSVDRRFQDTQYF.

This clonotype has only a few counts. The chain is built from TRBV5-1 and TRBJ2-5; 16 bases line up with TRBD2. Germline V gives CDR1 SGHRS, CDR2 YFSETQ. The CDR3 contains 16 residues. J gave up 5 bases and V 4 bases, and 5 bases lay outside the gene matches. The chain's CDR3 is CASSPGLAGGPETQYF. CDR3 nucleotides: TGCGCCAGCAGCCCGGGACTAGCGGGGGGGCCGGAGACCCAGTACTTC. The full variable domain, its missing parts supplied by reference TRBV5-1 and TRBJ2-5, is KAGVTQTPRYLIKTRGQQVTLSCSPISGHRSVSWYQQTPGQGLQFLFEYFSETQRNKGNFPGRFSGRQFSNSRSEMNVSTLELGDSALYLCASSPGLAGGPETQYFGPGTRLLVL.

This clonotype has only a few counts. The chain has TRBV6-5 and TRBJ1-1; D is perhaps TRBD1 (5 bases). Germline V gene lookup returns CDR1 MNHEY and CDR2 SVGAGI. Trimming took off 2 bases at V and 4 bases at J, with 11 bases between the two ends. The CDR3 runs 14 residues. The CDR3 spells CASSYRGPGTEAFF. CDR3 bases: TGTGCCAGCAGTTACCGGGGCCCAGGCACTGAAGCTTTCTTT.

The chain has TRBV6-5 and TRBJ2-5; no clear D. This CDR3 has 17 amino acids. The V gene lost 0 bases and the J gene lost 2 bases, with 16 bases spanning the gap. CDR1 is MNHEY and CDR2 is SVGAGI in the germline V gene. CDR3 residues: CASSYSGNAGHQETQYF. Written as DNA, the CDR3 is TGTGCCAGCAGTTACTCGGGTAATGCAGGTCATCAAGAGACCCAGTACTTC.

CDR3 protein: CASSLGTSKINEQFF. CDR3 in DNA: TGTGCCAGCAGTTTGGGGACTAGCAAAATCAATGAGCAGTTCTTC. The rearrangement joins TRBV27 to TRBJ2-1; 9 bases map to TRBD2. V shed 3 bases, J shed 6 bases, and the junction held 6 bases outside the gene matches. The CDR3 runs to 15 residues. Germline lookup yields CDR1 MNHEY and CDR2 SMNVEV (reference sequence).

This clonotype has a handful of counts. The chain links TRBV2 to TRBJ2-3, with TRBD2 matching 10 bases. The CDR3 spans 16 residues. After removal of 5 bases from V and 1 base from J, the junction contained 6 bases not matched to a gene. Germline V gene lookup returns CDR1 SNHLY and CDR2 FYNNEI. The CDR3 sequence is CASSRDGLAGTDTQYF. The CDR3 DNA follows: TGTGCCAGCAGTCGAGACGGACTAGCGGGCACAGATACGCAGTATTTT.

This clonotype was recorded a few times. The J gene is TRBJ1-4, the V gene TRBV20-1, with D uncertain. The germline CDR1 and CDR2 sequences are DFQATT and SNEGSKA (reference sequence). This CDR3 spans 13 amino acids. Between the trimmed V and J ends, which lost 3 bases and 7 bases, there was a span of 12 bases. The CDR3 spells CSARGRFAEKLFF. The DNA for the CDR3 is TGCAGTGCTAGGGGCAGGTTTGCTGAAAAACTGTTTTTT.

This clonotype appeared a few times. Here the CDR3 DNA reads TGCGCCAGCCGGACAGGGGTTGAGTATACTGAAGCTTTCTTT. Its translation: CASRTGVEYTEAFF. The rearrangement uses TRBV5-1 and TRBJ1-1; 9 nucleotides line up with TRBD1. Trimming took 7 bases from V and 5 from J; bases not matched to a gene: 9. This CDR3 spans 14 amino acids. Germline V gene data show CDR1 as SGHRS and CDR2 as YFSETQ.

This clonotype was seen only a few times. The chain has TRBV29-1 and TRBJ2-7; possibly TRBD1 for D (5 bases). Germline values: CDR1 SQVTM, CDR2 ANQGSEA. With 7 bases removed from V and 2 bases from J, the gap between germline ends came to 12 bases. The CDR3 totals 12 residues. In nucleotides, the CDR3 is TGCAGCGGGGGTGCAGGGACCTACGAGCAGTACTTC. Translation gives CSGGAGTYEQYF.

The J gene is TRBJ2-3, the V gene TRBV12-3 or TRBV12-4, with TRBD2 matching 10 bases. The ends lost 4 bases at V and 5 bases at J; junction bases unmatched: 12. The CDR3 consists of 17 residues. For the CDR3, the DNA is TGTGCCAGCAGTTCGATGTCCAGCGGGGGGGTTGGAGATACGCAGTATTTT. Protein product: CASSSMSSGGVGDTQYF.